This entry describes one TCR beta chain. The sample comes from a study of CD8 T cells in Susac syndrome. Random hexamers primed reverse transcription of about 0.45 to 1 ug RNA. TCRdb called the immunoSEQ multiplex PCR reads again in MiXCR, with one record for every CDR3 protein. The sample records some 150,000 distinct CDR3 sequences, roughly 95% being singletons. The ends lost 0 bases at V and 5 bases at J; junction bases unmatched: 12. The CDR3 runs 17 residues. CDR1 is DFQATT, CDR2 SNEGSKA, per germline (reference sequence). Sequencing of TCR beta was performed on blood CD8+ and CD4+ T cells. Relapsing-remitting disease, either stable or active, was present in the treatment-naive patients who were the multiple sclerosis controls.

The chain has TRBV20-1 and TRBJ2-1; 8 bases match TRBD2. The specimen sequenced was CD8+ T cells from PBMCs. The TCR comes from a human donor with multiple sclerosis. CDR3 protein: CSARDSVTGGLDNEQFF. The CDR3 nucleotides are TGCAGTGCTAGAGATTCGGTCACGGGGGGGCTGGACAATGAGCAGTTCTTC.